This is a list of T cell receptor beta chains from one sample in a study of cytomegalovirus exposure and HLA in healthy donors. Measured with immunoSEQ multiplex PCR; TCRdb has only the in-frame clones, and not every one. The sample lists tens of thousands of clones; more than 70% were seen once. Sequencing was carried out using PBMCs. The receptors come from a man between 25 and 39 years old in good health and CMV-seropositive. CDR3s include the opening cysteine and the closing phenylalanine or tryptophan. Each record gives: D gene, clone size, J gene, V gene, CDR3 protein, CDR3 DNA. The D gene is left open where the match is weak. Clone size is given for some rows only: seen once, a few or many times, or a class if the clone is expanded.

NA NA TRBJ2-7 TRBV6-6 CASIFGGTNYEQYF TGTGCCAGCATATTTGGGGGGACGAACTACGAGCAGTACTTC
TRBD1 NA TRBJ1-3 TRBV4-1 CASSHPRDRGIPGNTIYF TGCGCCAGCAGCCACCCTAGGGACAGGGGGATCCCTGGAAACACCATATATTTT
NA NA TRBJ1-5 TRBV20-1 CSAGPQPQHF TGCAGTGCTGGCCCCCAGCCCCAGCATTTT
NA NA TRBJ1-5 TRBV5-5 CASSTFSNQPQHF TGTGCCAGCAGTACATTTAGCAATCAGCCCCAGCATTTT
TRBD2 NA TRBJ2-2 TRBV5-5 CASSLRGVTNTGELFF TGTGCCAGCAGCTTGCGGGGGGTAACGAACACCGGGGAGCTGTTTTTT
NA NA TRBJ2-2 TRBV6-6 CASSPRENGELFF TGTGCCAGCAGCCCGCGGGAAAACGGGGAGCTGTTTTTT
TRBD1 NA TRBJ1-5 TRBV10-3 CAIRPGQGINQPQHF TGTGCCATCAGACCGGGACAGGGAATAAATCAGCCCCAGCATTTT
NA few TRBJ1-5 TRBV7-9 CASSMPGDNQPQHF TGTGCCAGCAGCATGCCCGGGGACAATCAGCCCCAGCATTTT
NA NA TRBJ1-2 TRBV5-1 CASSLVGRLAYGYTF TGCGCCAGCAGCTTGGTCGGGAGATTGGCCTATGGCTACACCTTC
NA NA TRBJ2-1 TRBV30 CAWGLLDEQFF TGTGCCTGGGGACTACTGGATGAGCAGTTCTTC
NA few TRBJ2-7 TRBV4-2 CASSQVTASYEQYF TGTGCCAGCAGCCAAGTCACAGCCTCCTACGAGCAGTACTTC
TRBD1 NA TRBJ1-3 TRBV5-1 CASSSGDRAVNTIYF TGCGCCAGCAGCTCGGGTGACAGGGCAGTGAACACCATATATTTT
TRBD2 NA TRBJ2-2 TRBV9 CASSEAGPNTGELFF TGTGCCAGCAGTGAAGCGGGACCCAACACCGGGGAGCTGTTTTTT
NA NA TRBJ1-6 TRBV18 CASSEGQISAPLHF TGTGCCAGCTCGGAAGGACAGATCAGTGCACCCCTCCACTTT
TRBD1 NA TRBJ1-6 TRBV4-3 CASSQQGDNNSPLHF TGCGCCAGCAGCCAACAGGGGGACAACAATTCACCCCTCCACTTT
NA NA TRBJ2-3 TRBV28 CAINRSPSTDTQYF TGTGCCATCAATCGGAGTCCTAGCACAGATACGCAGTATTTT
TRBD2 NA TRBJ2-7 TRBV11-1 CASSLGDGRRSSYEQYF TGTGCCAGCAGCTTAGGGGACGGGAGGAGGAGCTCCTACGAGCAGTACTTC
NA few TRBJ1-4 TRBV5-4 CASSPDRTNEKLFF TGTGCCAGCAGCCCAGACAGAACTAATGAAAAACTGTTTTTT
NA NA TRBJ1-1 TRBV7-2 CASSLKDSSKAFF TGTGCCAGCAGCTTAAAGGACTCATCTAAAGCTTTCTTT
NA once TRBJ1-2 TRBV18 CATDTGGAGYGYTF TGTGCCACTGATACGGGGGGCGCCGGCTATGGCTACACCTTC